In this sample, the clone carrying this T cell receptor (beta chain) turned up many times. Its target is unknown. Amplification yielded TCR beta CDR3 regions, with RNA transcripts as the source. The HTBI set primed first-round TCR CDR3 RT-PCR. MiXCR, applied by TCRdb to the multiplex PCR reads, yields one record per CDR3 protein. The profile covers about 400,000 distinct CDR3 sequences, with approximately 14% appearing a single time and under 25% taken by the ten largest. The data were obtained in a study of T cells in Graves' hyperthyroidism and ophthalmopathy. Background on the study: Peripheral blood draws took place at initial diagnosis, ahead of any treatment. Study-level results: Ophthalmopathy was identified by the model a median approximately 6.4 months ahead of onset.

V dropped 4 bases and J dropped 0 bases, with 9 bases sitting between them. This CDR3 comprises 14 residues. Germline-derived CDR1 and CDR2 are DFQATT and SNEGSKA (reference sequence). For ophthalmopathy patients, the Clinical Activity Score was at least 3 and the NOSPECS grade at least 4; duration was under 3 months. The V and J genes are TRBV20-1 and TRBJ2-2; D call uncertain. The origin of this receptor is a woman aged 55-70 years with Graves' ophthalmopathy. Sample: blood. The CDR3 DNA reads as TGCAGTGCTATGGACGTAGCGAACACCGGGGAGCTGTTTTTT. Its protein product is CSAMDVANTGELFF.